The 15 T cell receptor beta chains below were found in one sample sequenced in a study of blood T cell repertoires in COVID-19. The repertoire was sequenced with immunoSEQ multiplex PCR; TCRdb's copy has only in-frame clones and lacks some. The repertoire consists of about 310,000 clones, with 87% occurring once and the leading ten covering around 8.9%. The specimen sequenced was PBMCs or T cells enriched from blood (not recorded which). These receptors originate from a woman between 18 and 29 years old who had recovered from COVID-19.

The V call is TRBV7-2, the J call TRBJ1-2, with D perhaps TRBD1 (5 bases). Germline V CDR1 and CDR2: SGHTA, FQGNSA. V gave up 1 base and J gave up 8 bases, with 17 bases separating them. The CDR3 totals 15 residues. The CDR3 is CASSLDQGGRRGYTF. CDR3 nucleotide sequence: TGTGCCAGCAGCTTAGACCAGGGCGGCCGAAGGGGCTACACCTTC. Using reference TRBV7-2 and TRBJ1-2 for the parts outside the CDR3, the full variable domain is GAGVSQSPSNKVTEKGKDVELRCDPISGHTALYWYRQSLGQGLEFLIYFQGNSAPDKSGLPSDRFSAERTGGSVSTLTIQRTQQEDSAVYLCASSLDQGGRRGYTFGSGTRLTVV.

V and J are TRBV5-1 and TRBJ2-2; 7 nucleotides match TRBD1. CDR1 and CDR2 (germline): SGHRS, YFSETQ. The CDR3 has 14 residues. V lost 4 bases, J lost 2 bases, and 2 bases stayed unmatched. In nucleotides, the CDR3 is TGCGCCAGCAGCACAGGGGTCAACACCGGGGAGCTGTTTTTT. Amino acid sequence: CASSTGVNTGELFF.

This rearrangement joins TRBV27 to TRBJ2-1; D gene ambiguous. Per the germline V gene, CDR1 is MNHEY and CDR2 is SMNVEV (reference sequence). The CDR3 consists of 14 residues. Trimming took off 0 bases at V and 6 bases at J, with 9 bases between the two ends. CDR3: CASSLSPLRNEQFF. CDR3 in DNA: TGTGCCAGCAGTTTATCACCATTGCGCAATGAGCAGTTCTTC.

This clone showed up many times. The V and J genes are TRBV7-2 and TRBJ2-1, with D tentatively TRBD2 (6 bases). The CDR3 runs to 14 residues. CDR1 is SGHTA, CDR2 FQGNSA, per germline. V was clipped by 2 bases and J by 10 bases, with 15 bases between them. In nucleotides, the CDR3 is TGTGCCAGCAGCTTAATTGTTTCGGCGGGGGAGCAGTTCTTC. It translates to CASSLIVSAGEQFF.

The chain recombines TRBV19 with TRBJ1-5; D unclear. The CDR3 consists of 15 residues. Per germline, CDR1 LNHDA and CDR2 SQIVND (reference sequence). The V and J ends lost 6 bases and 3 bases respectively, with 15 bases between them. The CDR3 nucleotides are TGTGCCAGTAGCATTAGGAAGGAGTTCAATCAGCCCCAGCATTTT. Protein sequence: CASSIRKEFNQPQHF. Full variable domain (remainder filled in from reference TRBV19 and TRBJ1-5): DGGITQSPKYLFRKEGQNVTLSCEQNLNHDAMYWYRQDPGQGLRLIYYSQIVNDFQKGDIAEGYSVSREKKESFPLTVTSAQKNPTAFYLCASSIRKEFNQPQHFGDGTRLSIL.

This clone was detected only a few times. J is TRBJ1-1 and V is TRBV2; possible D gene TRBD1, 5 bases. Germline loops: CDR1 SNHLY, CDR2 FYNNEI. This CDR3 has 15 amino acids. V was shortened by 4 bases and J by 1 base, with 13 bases between the two germline ends. CDR3 coding DNA: TGTGCCAGCAGTGCCCTACTGGGGGGGAACACTGAAGCTTTCTTT. Protein: CASSALLGGNTEAFF.

This clone was seen a single time. The gene calls are TRBV18 and TRBJ2-5; TRBD2 might be the D (5 bases). Germline V gene lookup returns CDR1 KGHSH and CDR2 LQKENI. V lost 2 bases and J lost 3, with 13 bases in between. The CDR3 is 15 residues long. CDR3 residues: CASSPWGVDKETQYF. Here the CDR3 DNA reads TGTGCCAGCTCACCATGGGGAGTAGATAAAGAGACCCAGTACTTC.

J is TRBJ1-4 and V is TRBV21-1; TRBD1, the D gene given by the table, was not confirmed from the DNA. TRBV21-1 is flagged as a pseudogene. The CDR3 runs 15 residues. CDR3 protein: CASSKVGTNYEKLFF. The DNA for the CDR3 is TGTGCCAGCAGCAAAGTGGGCACGAATTATGAAAAACTGTTTTTT.

The chain joins TRBV29-1 to TRBJ1-4; D remains ambiguous. CDR1 is SQVTM and CDR2 is ANQGSEA in the germline V gene. With 3 bases removed from V and 8 bases from J, the gap between germline ends came to 13 bases. The CDR3 runs 13 residues. The CDR3 DNA is TGCAGCGTTGATACGGGGAGGGAGGAAAAACTGTTTTTT. Translated, it gives CSVDTGREEKLFF.

The chain uses TRBV7-2 and TRBJ1-5; TRBD1 aligns across 7 bases. The CDR3 covers 16 residues. With 1 base clipped from V and 6 bases from J, the junction kept 9 bases outside the gene matches. CDR1 is SGHTA, CDR2 FQGNSA, per germline. This CDR3 is CASSLEAPAGGQPQHF. The DNA of the CDR3 is TGTGCCAGCAGCTTAGAGGCCCCGGCAGGGGGTCAGCCCCAGCATTTT.

The rearrangement links TRBV28 to TRBJ2-3; TRBD2 might be the D (5 bases). V was pared by 8 bases and J by 1 base, with 13 bases between. CDR3 size: 14 residues. Germline V lookup: CDR1 MDHEN, CDR2 SYDVKM. The DNA of the CDR3 is TGTGCCAGCGACTCCGCGGGCCGCACAGATACGCAGTATTTT. Protein product: CASDSAGRTDTQYF.

The chain is built from TRBV5-4 and TRBJ1-3; TRBD1 is a possible D gene (5 bases). V was shortened by 1 base and J by 4 bases, with 9 bases between the two germline ends. Germline CDR1 reads SGHNT; CDR2 reads YYREEE (reference sequence). The CDR3 is made up of 14 amino acids. Here the CDR3 reads CASSLQGTGNTIYF. The CDR3 region has the DNA TGTGCCAGCAGCTTGCAGGGAACCGGAAACACCATATATTTT.

The chain combines TRBV27 with TRBJ1-5; D might be TRBD1 (5 bases). Germline CDR1 MNHEY, CDR2 SMNVEV (reference sequence). This CDR3 contains 14 residues. With 8 bases removed from V and 2 bases from J, the gap between germline ends came to 13 bases. This CDR3 is CASAYEGGNQPQHF. The CDR3 DNA reads as TGTGCCAGCGCTTACGAAGGGGGCAATCAGCCCCAGCATTTT.

This chain connects TRBV5-6 to TRBJ2-7, with D tentatively TRBD1 (6 bases). From germline, CDR1 is SGHDT and CDR2 YYEEEE. This CDR3 is 15 amino acids long. Trimming took off 1 base at V and 3 bases at J, with 14 bases between the two ends. CDR3 DNA: TGTGCCAGCAGCTTGTTCCAGGGACACCTCTACGAGCAGTACTTC. Protein sequence: CASSLFQGHLYEQYF.

The J gene is TRBJ2-7, the V gene TRBV9; D is unclear. Trimming left V 0 bases short and J 1 base short, with 14 bases between. The germline V gene has CDR1 SGDLS and CDR2 YYNGEE. This CDR3 spans 16 amino acids. In DNA, the CDR3 is TGTGCCAGCAGCGTAGACCGGCAGGCCTTATCCTACGAGCAGTACTTC. It translates to CASSVDRQALSYEQYF.